The 32 T cell receptor beta chains below were found in one sample sequenced in a study of CD8 T cells in Susac syndrome. With random hexamers, reverse transcription was performed on about 0.45 to 1 ug of RNA. MiXCR was run by TCRdb on the immunoSEQ multiplex PCR reads, yielding one entry per CDR3 protein. The table lists about 140,000 distinct CDR3 sequences, roughly 94% of them singletons, with 0.075% to 0.09% in the top ten. The sequenced sample was CD4+ T cells from PBMCs. Receptor source: a human donor in good health.

The chain employs TRBV24-1 and TRBJ2-1; 8 bases line up with TRBD1. The junction had 5 bases not matched to a gene; V was cut back by 5 bases and J by 0 bases. The CDR3 is 16 residues long. The germline V gene encodes CDR1 KGHDR and CDR2 SFDVKD. In DNA, the CDR3 is TGTGCCACCAGTGCCGTAACAGGGGGCTCCTACAATGAGCAGTTCTTC. Amino acids: CATSAVTGGSYNEQFF.

This clonotype occurred once. The gene calls are TRBV5-1 and TRBJ2-1; D call uncertain. The V gene's germline CDR1 is SGHRS and CDR2 YFSETQ. V was cut by 0 bases and J by 7 bases, with 8 bases left in between. CDR3 length: 13 amino acids. DNA for the CDR3: TGCGCCAGCAGCTTGGAGGGATTGAATGAGCAGTTCTTC. Residues: CASSLEGLNEQFF.

In DNA, the CDR3 is TGTGCCAGCAGCTTGATCGAACCCCATGAGCAGTTCTTC. Protein: CASSLIEPHEQFF. The V and J genes are TRBV7-9 and TRBJ2-1, with no clear D. The length of the CDR3 is 13 residues. CDR1 and CDR2 from the germline V gene are SEHNR and FQNEAQ (reference sequence). Trimming cost V 3 bases and J 8 bases, with 11 bases left between them.

The chain couples TRBV5-1 to TRBJ2-7; 8 bases map to TRBD1. The germline CDR1 and CDR2 sequences are SGHRS and YFSETQ. This CDR3 region has 14 residues. Unmatched junction bases numbered 2, after V lost 3 bases and J lost 0 bases. The CDR3 sequence: CASSSTGASYEQYF. Written as DNA, the CDR3 is TGCGCCAGCAGCTCGACAGGGGCCTCCTACGAGCAGTACTTC. Full variable domain (rest looked up from reference TRBV5-1 and TRBJ2-7): KAGVTQTPRYLIKTRGQQVTLSCSPISGHRSVSWYQQTPGQGLQFLFEYFSETQRNKGNFPGRFSGRQFSNSRSEMNVSTLELGDSALYLCASSSTGASYEQYFGPGTRLTVT.

The chain uses TRBV2 and TRBJ1-5; 11 positions agree with TRBD1. Per germline, CDR1 SNHLY and CDR2 FYNNEI. The CDR3 consists of 15 residues. V trimming: 5 bases; J trimming: 3 bases; junction bases outside the gene matches: 3. The chain's CDR3 is CASSRTGGFNQPQHF. In DNA form, the CDR3 reads TGTGCCAGCAGTCGGACAGGGGGCTTCAATCAGCCCCAGCATTTT.

This sequence joins TRBV29-1 and TRBJ2-1; 7 nucleotides agree with TRBD2. The CDR3 is 15 amino acids. The J segment lost 0 bases and the V segment lost 6 bases, leaving 8 bases of the junction unmatched. CDR1 and CDR2 (germline): SQVTM, ANQGSEA. CDR3 in amino acids: CSVEGGASSYNEQFF. The CDR3 DNA follows: TGCAGCGTGGAGGGAGGGGCCAGCTCCTACAATGAGCAGTTCTTC.

V and J are TRBV14 and TRBJ1-4; D may be TRBD1 (5 bases). CDR3 length: 15 residues. From germline, CDR1 is SGHDN and CDR2 FVKESK. With 2 bases removed from V and 2 bases from J, the gap between germline ends came to 9 bases. The CDR3 reads CASSQRRQTNEKLFF. The CDR3 coding sequence is TGTGCCAGCAGCCAACGTCGACAGACTAATGAAAAACTGTTTTTT. The whole variable domain, remainder taken from reference TRBV14 and TRBJ1-4, is EAGVTQFPSHSVIEKGQTVTLRCDPISGHDNLYWYRRVMGKEIKFLLHFVKESKQDESGMPNNRFLAERTGGTYSTLKVQPAELEDSGVYFCASSQRRQTNEKLFFGSGTQLSVL.

The chain uses TRBV6-5 and TRBJ1-3, with D perhaps TRBD1 (5 bases). The CDR3 loop spans 17 amino acids. Germline-derived CDR1 and CDR2 are MNHEY and SVGAGI. The V end lost 2 bases, the J end lost 0 bases, and 14 bases lay between the germline ends. The DNA for the CDR3 is TGTGCCAGCAGTTACGGGGACTGGACCAGCTCTGGAAACACCATATATTTT. Residues: CASSYGDWTSSGNTIYF.

V usage is TRBV20-1 and J usage is TRBJ2-1; 8 bases match TRBD2. V was pared by 6 bases and J by 3 bases, with 10 bases of the junction left unmatched. Looked up from germline, CDR1 is DFQATT and CDR2 is SNEGSKA (reference sequence). The CDR3 contains 15 residues. In DNA, the CDR3 is TGCAGTGCCAGAAGGGCGGGAGGCATCTACAATGAGCAGTTCTTC. Translated, it gives CSARRAGGIYNEQFF.

The CDR3 sequence: CAISEVASGSNEQFF. CDR3 nucleotide sequence: TGTGCCATCAGTGAGGTGGCTAGCGGGAGCAATGAGCAGTTCTTC. J is TRBJ2-1 and V is TRBV10-3, with 10 bases matching TRBD2. Per germline, CDR1 ENHRY and CDR2 SYGVKD. Trimming removed 2 bases from V and 6 bases from J; junction bases left unmatched: 4. This CDR3 region has 15 residues.

The genes are TRBV13 and TRBJ2-7, with D perhaps TRBD1 (7 bases). The CDR3 runs 14 residues. CDR1 is PRHDT, CDR2 FYEKMQ, per germline (reference sequence). With 3 bases removed from V and 4 bases from J, the gap between germline ends came to 13 bases. The CDR3 sequence: CASSLYRGGYEQYF. CDR3 nucleotides: TGTGCCAGCAGCTTGTACAGGGGAGGTTACGAGCAGTACTTC.

The gene calls are TRBV6-4 and TRBJ2-1; 12 bases map to TRBD2. Germline V gives CDR1 MRHNA, CDR2 SNTAGT. The junction had 5 bases not matched to a gene; V was cut back by 4 bases and J by 7 bases. There are 15 residues in the CDR3. The CDR3 protein is CASSVTSGRKNEQFF. CDR3 DNA: TGTGCCAGCAGTGTAACTAGCGGGAGGAAGAATGAGCAGTTCTTC.

This clonotype was detected only once. The rearrangement uses TRBV18 and TRBJ2-5; perhaps TRBD1 as D (5 bases). The CDR3 length is 13 residues. V gave up 0 bases and J gave up 10 bases, with 12 bases separating them. The V gene's germline CDR1 is KGHSH and CDR2 LQKENI. The CDR3 spells CASSPPTERFQYF. The DNA for the CDR3 is TGTGCCAGCTCACCACCGACAGAGAGGTTCCAGTACTTC.

CDR3: CASSPRRVGIDEQYF. The DNA of the CDR3 is TGTGCCAGCAGCCCCCGTCGAGTGGGGATCGACGAGCAGTACTTC. The rearrangement joins TRBV7-9 to TRBJ2-7; D remains ambiguous. The CDR3 loop spans 15 amino acids. In germline, CDR1 is SEHNR, CDR2 FQNEAQ (reference sequence). V was cut by 5 bases and J by 5 bases, with 19 bases left in between.

V gene TRBV20-1 combines with J gene TRBJ2-2; 9 positions agree with TRBD1. The CDR3 has 14 residues. The junction had 9 bases not matched to a gene; V was cut back by 6 bases and J by 7 bases. Germline assignment: CDR1 DFQATT and CDR2 SNEGSKA (reference sequence). The DNA for the CDR3 is TGCAGTGCGCCAGGGACAGGGACGATCGGGGAGCTGTTTTTT. As protein: CSAPGTGTIGELFF.

This clonotype was seen a single time. The chain is built from TRBV7-2 and TRBJ1-2; 8 positions match TRBD1. Germline V gives CDR1 SGHTA, CDR2 FQGNSA. The CDR3 spans 15 residues. V was clipped by 0 bases and J by 8 bases; unmatched bases: 8. CDR3 region: CASSLARAGGQGYTF. As DNA, the CDR3 is TGTGCCAGCAGCTTAGCACGCGCAGGGGGCCAAGGCTACACCTTC.

The chain combines TRBV3-1 with TRBJ2-3; D not certain. Germline CDR1 and CDR2: LGHDT and YNNKEL (reference sequence). V lost 3 bases to trimming and J lost 1 base, with 8 bases between them. The CDR3 length is 14 residues. The CDR3 DNA reads as TGTGCCAGCAGCCACGCCGGCCGCACAGATACGCAGTATTTT. As protein: CASSHAGRTDTQYF.

This clonotype was recorded only once. DNA for the CDR3: TGCGCCAGCAGCTTGGTGTCTAGCTGGGACAATGAGCAGTTCTTC. Amino acids: CASSLVSSWDNEQFF. This chain joins TRBV5-1 and TRBJ2-1; possibly TRBD2 for D (5 bases). Between the trimmed V and J ends, which lost 0 bases and 5 bases, there was a span of 12 bases. This CDR3 is built from 15 residues. Germline values: CDR1 SGHRS, CDR2 YFSETQ. The variable domain in full, completed from reference TRBV5-1 and TRBJ2-1, reads KAGVTQTPRYLIKTRGQQVTLSCSPISGHRSVSWYQQTPGQGLQFLFEYFSETQRNKGNFPGRFSGRQFSNSRSEMNVSTLELGDSALYLCASSLVSSWDNEQFFGPGTRLTVL.

The V and J genes are TRBV27 and TRBJ1-2; 9 nucleotides align to TRBD1. Per the germline V gene, CDR1 is MNHEY and CDR2 is SMNVEV (reference sequence). The V segment lost 7 bases and the J segment 5 bases; nucleotides outside the gene matches: 11. The CDR3 contains 15 residues. The CDR3 sequence is CASNPGQGTNYGYTF. Here the CDR3 DNA reads TGTGCCAGCAATCCGGGACAGGGAACAAATTATGGCTACACCTTC.

This sequence joins TRBV28 and TRBJ1-1; D remains ambiguous. Germline values: CDR1 MDHEN, CDR2 SYDVKM. Trimming cost V 8 bases and J 1 base, with 11 bases left between them. The CDR3 has 13 residues. CDR3 bases: TGTGCCAGCCTCGGGGTATCGAACACTGAAGCTTTCTTT. This translates into CASLGVSNTEAFF. Variable domain in full (rest from reference TRBV28 and TRBJ1-1): DVKVTQSSRYLVKRTGEKVFLECVQDMDHENMFWYRQDPGLGLRLIYFSYDVKMKEKGDIPEGYSVSREKKERFSLILESASTNQTSMYLCASLGVSNTEAFFGQGTRLTVV.

The rearrangement links TRBV10-3 to TRBJ2-2; 9 bases agree with TRBD1. V was pared by 7 bases and J by 4 bases, with 10 bases of the junction left unmatched. This CDR3 is 16 amino acids long. CDR1 is ENHRY, CDR2 SYGVKD, per germline. CDR3 loop: CAITKGDRVSTGELFF. CDR3 bases: TGTGCCATCACCAAAGGGGACAGGGTATCCACCGGGGAGCTGTTTTTT.

The chain joins TRBV5-1 to TRBJ1-1, with D maybe TRBD1 (5 bases). The CDR3 spans 14 residues. Trimming pared 1 base from V and 4 bases from J, leaving 11 bases between. Germline CDR1 SGHRS, CDR2 YFSETQ. The CDR3 loop is CASSLSGAGTEAFF. Written as DNA, the CDR3 is TGCGCCAGCAGCTTGTCCGGGGCCGGCACTGAAGCTTTCTTT.

This clonotype was recorded a few times. This chain connects TRBV18 to TRBJ1-4, with TRBD1 matching 7 bases. The CDR3 runs to 16 residues. After removal of 3 bases from V and 0 bases from J, the junction contained 4 bases not matched to a gene. The V gene's germline CDR1 is KGHSH and CDR2 LQKENI. Written as DNA, the CDR3 is TGTGCCAGCTCACCTTGGACAGGAGCAACTAATGAAAAACTGTTTTTT. Encoded protein: CASSPWTGATNEKLFF.

The chain employs TRBV25-1 and TRBJ2-7, with 9 bases identical to TRBD1. Germline V gene lookup returns CDR1 MGHDK and CDR2 SYGVNS. Trimming cost V 6 bases and J 5 bases; bases outside gene matches: 5. The CDR3 length is 13 residues. The DNA for the CDR3 is TGTGCCAGCAGCAAACAGGGGGCCAACGAGCAGTACTTC. Encoded protein: CASSKQGANEQYF.

V and J are TRBV12-3 or TRBV12-4 and TRBJ2-3, with no clear D. The CDR3 extends over 13 amino acids. Trimming shortened V by 5 bases and J by 2 bases, and 8 bases separated the two germline ends. CDR3 loop: CASSRENTDTQYF. Here the CDR3 DNA reads TGTGCCAGCAGTCGCGAGAACACAGATACGCAGTATTTT.

V gene TRBV12-3 or TRBV12-4 combines with J gene TRBJ2-4; D gene ambiguous. This CDR3 is built from 15 residues. V lost 2 bases and J 0 bases, leaving 8 bases between the germline ends. The CDR3 region has the DNA TGTGCCAGCAGTTTACTGAATCTAGCCAAAAACATTCAGTACTTC. The encoded protein is CASSLLNLAKNIQYF.

The V gene is TRBV10-3, the J gene TRBJ2-2; D gene unclear. Germline assignment: CDR1 ENHRY and CDR2 SYGVKD. Trimming stripped 6 bases from V and 0 bases from J, with 11 bases between. This CDR3 has 15 residues. The CDR3 loop reads CAIRADTTNTGELFF. CDR3 nucleotide sequence: TGTGCCATCAGGGCCGACACTACGAACACCGGGGAGCTGTTTTTT.

The genes are TRBV2 and TRBJ2-3; 7 bases line up with TRBD1. The CDR3 spans 14 residues. Per the germline V gene, CDR1 is SNHLY and CDR2 is FYNNEI. V lost 7 bases, J lost 3 bases, and 7 bases stayed unmatched. In DNA form, the CDR3 reads TGTGCCAGCACCTCCTACAGGGGAACAGATACGCAGTATTTT. This sequence encodes CASTSYRGTDTQYF. Complete variable domain (other parts from reference TRBV2 and TRBJ2-3): EPEVTQTPSHQVTQMGQEVILRCVPISNHLYFYWYRQILGQKVEFLVSFYNNEISEKSEIFDDQFSVERPDGSNFTLKIRSTKLEDSAMYFCASTSYRGTDTQYFGPGTRLTVL.

This clonotype was observed a single time. V and J are TRBV3-1 and TRBJ2-5; the D is unclear. CDR1 and CDR2 from the germline V gene are LGHDT and YNNKEL (reference sequence). CDR3 length equals 15 residues. V lost 0 bases, J lost 7 bases, and 15 bases lay in between. The CDR3 reads CASSQDLADTATQYF. CDR3 in DNA: TGTGCCAGCAGCCAAGATTTAGCAGACACAGCGACCCAGTACTTC.

Only one count was recorded for this clonotype. The CDR3 DNA is TGTGCCACCAGTGATCCGCCGGCCGGGGAGCTGTTTTTT. This codes for CATSDPPAGELFF. The chain couples TRBV24-1 to TRBJ2-2; no definite D call. This CDR3 is built from 13 residues. Germline CDR1 KGHDR, CDR2 SFDVKD. V dropped 3 bases and J dropped 6 bases, with 7 bases sitting between them.

The rearrangement links TRBV19 to TRBJ1-2, with TRBD1 as a possible D gene (6 bases). The CDR3 covers 16 residues. The germline V gene encodes CDR1 LNHDA and CDR2 SQIVND (reference sequence). Trimming cost V 6 bases and J 5 bases, with 22 bases left between them. DNA for the CDR3: TGTGCCAGTAGACGAGGGGACATCCTCAGGACTTATGGCTACACCTTC. Translation gives CASRRGDILRTYGYTF.

This chain links TRBV4-1 with TRBJ2-7; 13 nucleotides agree with TRBD2. Germline assignment: CDR1 MGHRA and CDR2 YSYEKL. This CDR3 spans 15 amino acids. V lost 2 bases to trimming and J lost 7 bases; unmatched junction nucleotides: 5. The CDR3 nucleotides read TGCGCCAGCAGCCAACGACAGGGACTAGCGGGAGAGCAGTACTTC. As protein: CASSQRQGLAGEQYF.